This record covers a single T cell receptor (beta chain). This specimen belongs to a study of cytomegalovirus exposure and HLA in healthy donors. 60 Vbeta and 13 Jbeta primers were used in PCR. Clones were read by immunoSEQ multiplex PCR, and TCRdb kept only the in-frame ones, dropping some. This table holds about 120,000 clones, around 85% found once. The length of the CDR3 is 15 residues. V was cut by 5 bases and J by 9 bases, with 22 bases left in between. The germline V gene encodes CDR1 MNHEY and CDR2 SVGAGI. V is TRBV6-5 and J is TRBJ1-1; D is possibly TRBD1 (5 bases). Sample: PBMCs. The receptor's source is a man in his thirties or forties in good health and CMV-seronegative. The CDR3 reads CASSVTQGRALKAFF. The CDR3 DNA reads TGTGCCAGCAGTGTAACCCAGGGTAGGGCATTAAAAGCTTTCTTT.